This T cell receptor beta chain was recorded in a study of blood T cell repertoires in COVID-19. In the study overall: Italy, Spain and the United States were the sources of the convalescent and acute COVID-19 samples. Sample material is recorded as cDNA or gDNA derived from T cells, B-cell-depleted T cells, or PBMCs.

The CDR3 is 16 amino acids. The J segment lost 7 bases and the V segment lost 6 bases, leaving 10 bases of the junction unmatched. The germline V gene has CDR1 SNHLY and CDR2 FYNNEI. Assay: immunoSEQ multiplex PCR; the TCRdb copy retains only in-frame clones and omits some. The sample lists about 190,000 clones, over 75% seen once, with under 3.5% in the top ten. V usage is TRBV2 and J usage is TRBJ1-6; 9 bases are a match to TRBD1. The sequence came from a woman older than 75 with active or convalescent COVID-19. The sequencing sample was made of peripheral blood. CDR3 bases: TGTGCCAGCAGGGATGGCGCCGGGACAGGGAATTCACCCCTCCACTTT. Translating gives CASRDGAGTGNSPLHF.